This is a list of T cell receptor beta chains from one sample in a study of blood T cell repertoires in COVID-19. Only in-frame clones appear in the TCRdb table, and some are missing; sequencing was by immunoSEQ multiplex PCR. The sample has about 300,000 clones; around 89% are singletons. Sequencing was performed on peripheral blood. These receptors were obtained from a man in his forties with acute or convalescent COVID-19. Both conserved end residues are part of each CDR3. The order of the fields is clone size, J gene, D gene, V gene, CDR3 DNA, CDR3 protein. D genes are given only for firm matches. Only part of the rows carry a size: once, few, many, or a class if the clone is expanded.

>.|TRBJ2-7|.|TRBV2
TGTGCCAGCGACGGGGGAGCCGGGGAGCAGTACTTC
CASDGGAGEQYF
>.|TRBJ1-6|.|TRBV27
TGTGCCAGCAGAATTACAGGGAGTAATTCACCCCTCCACTTT
CASRITGSNSPLHF
>.|TRBJ1-2|.|TRBV27
TGTGCCAGCAGCCGGGTCGGCTATGGCTACACCTTC
CASSRVGYGYTF
>once|TRBJ1-5|.|TRBV4-1
TGCGCCAGCAGCCAAGAGGGCTGGGAGGGGAATCAGCCCCAGCATTTT
CASSQEGWEGNQPQHF
>.|TRBJ1-1|.|TRBV25-1
TGTGCCAGCACTCGAGGGAACACTGAAGCTTTCTTT
CASTRGNTEAFF
>.|TRBJ2-2|TRBD1|TRBV6-5
TGTGCCAGCAGTTCCAGACAGGGGAACACCGGGGAGCTGTTTTTT
CASSSRQGNTGELFF
>.|TRBJ2-1|TRBD2|TRBV27
TGTGCCAGCAGTTCGGTAGCGGGGGGGAACAATGAGCAGTTCTTC
CASSSVAGGNNEQFF
>.|TRBJ2-1|TRBD2|TRBV9
TGTGCCAGCAGCGCTTATAGCGGGGGGGCAGATGAGCAGTTCTTC
CASSAYSGGADEQFF
>.|TRBJ1-6|.|TRBV12-5
TGTGCTAGTGGTTCCGAGGGGAGGGGAGGGAAGGGCAATTCACCCCTCCACTTT
CASGSEGRGGKGNSPLHF
>.|TRBJ1-2|.|TRBV5-6
TGTGCCAGCAGCACCCGACAGTTTTCTAACTATGGCTACACCTTC
CASSTRQFSNYGYTF
>once|TRBJ1-5|.|TRBV4-1
TGCGCCAGCAGCCAAGACTATTCGGCAGGCATTCGGAGCAATCAGCCCCAGCATTTT
CASSQDYSAGIRSNQPQHF
>.|TRBJ1-1|.|TRBV18
TGTGCCAGCTCACCACTTCAGGGGAACACTGAAGCTTTCTTT
CASSPLQGNTEAFF
>few|TRBJ2-1|TRBD2|TRBV11-2
TGTGCCAGCAGCTTATTGCTTAGCGGGGTTGCCGGTGAGCAGTTCTTC
CASSLLLSGVAGEQFF
>.|TRBJ1-2|TRBD1|TRBV2
TGTGCCAGCAGTGTCGGACAGGGAGGGTATGGCTACACCTTC
CASSVGQGGYGYTF
>.|TRBJ2-1|.|TRBV3-1/TRBV3-2
TGTGCCAGCAGCCAATACATTGAGCAGTTCTTC
CASSQYIEQFF
>.|TRBJ2-5|.|TRBV3-1/TRBV3-2
TGTGCCAGCAGCCAAGGGCCCAGGGACCAGTACTTC
CASSQGPRDQYF
>.|TRBJ2-2|.|TRBV9
TGTGCCAGCAGCGTAGATAGGAGGAGGGCGGAGCTGTTTTTT
CASSVDRRRAELFF
>.|TRBJ1-1|TRBD1|TRBV18
TGTGCCAGCTCACCTACAGGGGCCCCCGAAGCTTTCTTT
CASSPTGAPEAFF
>.|TRBJ2-3|.|TRBV18
TGTGCCAGCTCACACCGGCCCGACTCGGGACGGGACATGGATACGCAGTATTTT
CASSHRPDSGRDMDTQYF
>.|TRBJ2-3|.|TRBV9
TGTGCCAGCAGCGTGTTATCAGATACGCAGTATTTT
CASSVLSDTQYF
>.|TRBJ1-6|TRBD1|TRBV7-2
TGTGCCAGCAGCCAGACAGGGATTTACTCACCCCTCCACTTT
CASSQTGIYSPLHF
>.|TRBJ1-2|.|TRBV5-1
TGCGCCAGCAGCTTGGCGCAGGCGTTTAACTATGGCTACACCTTC
CASSLAQAFNYGYTF
>.|TRBJ1-1|.|TRBV20-1
TGCAGTGCTAGTGATTTTCGTCAGATGAACACTGAAGCTTTCTTT
CSASDFRQMNTEAFF
>.|TRBJ1-5|TRBD1|TRBV23-1
TGCGCCAGCAGCCTCGGGCTGGGACAGAGTGTTAATAGCAATCAGCCCCAGCATTTT
CASSLGLGQSVNSNQPQHF
>.|TRBJ2-1|.|TRBV6-1
TGTGCCAGCAGTGAAAGGGGGGGGAGCTCCTACAATGAGCAGTTCTTC
CASSERGGSSYNEQFF
>.|TRBJ1-1|.|TRBV5-1
TGCGCCAGCTCTCCGGGAGAAGGCTACACTGAAGCTTTCTTT
CASSPGEGYTEAFF
>once|TRBJ1-5|.|TRBV19
TGTGCCAGTAGAATCGGTGATTATAGCAATCAGCCCCAGCATTTT
CASRIGDYSNQPQHF
>.|TRBJ1-2|TRBD1|TRBV29-1
TGCAGCGTGATACAGGGGGCGACCTTCTATGGCTACACCTTC
CSVIQGATFYGYTF
>once|TRBJ2-3|.|TRBV20-1
TGCAGTGCATCTCTAGCAAACACGCAGTATTTT
CSASLANTQYF
>few|TRBJ2-2|.|TRBV5-1
TGCGCCAGCAGCTTCCCTGACACCGGGGAGCTGTTTTTT
CASSFPDTGELFF
>.|TRBJ1-3|.|TRBV24-1
TGTGCCACCAGTGAGGGGCCTGGAAACACCATATATTTT
CATSEGPGNTIYF
>.|TRBJ1-1|TRBD1|TRBV6-5
TGTGCCAGTCTCGGGACAGTGAACACTGAAGCTTTCTTT
CASLGTVNTEAFF
>.|TRBJ2-1|TRBD2|TRBV3-1/TRBV3-2
TGTGCCAGCAGCCGTCGGACTAGCGGCGACAATGAGCAGTTCTTC
CASSRRTSGDNEQFF
>.|TRBJ1-5|.|TRBV10-3
TGTGCCATCAGTGAAAGCGGGGGATCGAAGCCCCAGCATTTT
CAISESGGSKPQHF
>.|TRBJ1-6|.|TRBV19
TGTGCCAGTAGTTGGGCATTTAATTCACCCCTCCACTTT
CASSWAFNSPLHF
>once|TRBJ2-3|.|TRBV9
TGTGCCAGCAGCGTAGATCGCGGGGGCCCAGATACGCAGTATTTT
CASSVDRGGPDTQYF
>few|TRBJ1-1|TRBD1|TRBV18
TGTGCCAGCTCACCGACAGGGGAGGCTTTCTTT
CASSPTGEAFF
>.|TRBJ2-3|.|TRBV5-6
TGTGCCAGCAGCTTGACGCAGGGAACTAGCACAGATACGCAGTATTTT
CASSLTQGTSTDTQYF
>.|TRBJ1-1|.|TRBV12-3/TRBV12-4
TGTGCCAGCAGTTGGTCCAGATTCACTGAAGCTTTCTTT
CASSWSRFTEAFF
>few|TRBJ2-3|.|TRBV6-5
TGTGCCAGCAGTTACGATATGGGCGGGTCCGATACGCAGTATTTT
CASSYDMGGSDTQYF
>.|TRBJ1-2|.|TRBV5-8
TGTGCCAGCAACTCCTGGAGTTTTGACTATGGCTACACCTTC
CASNSWSFDYGYTF
>.|TRBJ2-1|.|TRBV5-1
TGCGCCAGCAGCCTTTGGGGGACGGGACTCAAATTCGACAATGAGCAGTTCTTC
CASSLWGTGLKFDNEQFF
>.|TRBJ1-2|.|TRBV25-1
TGTGCCAGCAGTCCAGCGGCCCTCTATGGCTACACCTTC
CASSPAALYGYTF
>.|TRBJ1-2|.|TRBV6-5
TGTGCCAGCAGTTACGGGGGACCCCAGGGGAGAGGCTACACCTTC
CASSYGGPQGRGYTF
>.|TRBJ2-4|.|TRBV2
TGTGCCAGCATTTTCACAGAATCCCTAAACATTCAGTACTTC
CASIFTESLNIQYF
>.|TRBJ2-1|TRBD1|TRBV27
TGTGCCAGCAGTTTAGGGACAGGCTCCTACAATGAGCAGTTCTTC
CASSLGTGSYNEQFF
>.|TRBJ1-2|.|TRBV19
TGTGCCAGTAGTATGATGAGGGATGAAAATGGCTACACCTTC
CASSMMRDENGYTF
>.|TRBJ1-1|.|TRBV4-1
TGCGCCAGCAGCCAAGGGCACCTTCGGGGGGGCATGAACACTGAAGCTTTCTTT
CASSQGHLRGGMNTEAFF
>.|TRBJ1-4|.|TRBV6-1
TGTGCCAGCAGTGAAGTAAAATTGGGGGCGGCAACTAATGAAAAACTGTTTTTT
CASSEVKLGAATNEKLFF
>.|TRBJ2-7|.|TRBV5-1
TGCGCCAGCTCGGCGGGCCACGAGCAGTACTTC
CASSAGHEQYF